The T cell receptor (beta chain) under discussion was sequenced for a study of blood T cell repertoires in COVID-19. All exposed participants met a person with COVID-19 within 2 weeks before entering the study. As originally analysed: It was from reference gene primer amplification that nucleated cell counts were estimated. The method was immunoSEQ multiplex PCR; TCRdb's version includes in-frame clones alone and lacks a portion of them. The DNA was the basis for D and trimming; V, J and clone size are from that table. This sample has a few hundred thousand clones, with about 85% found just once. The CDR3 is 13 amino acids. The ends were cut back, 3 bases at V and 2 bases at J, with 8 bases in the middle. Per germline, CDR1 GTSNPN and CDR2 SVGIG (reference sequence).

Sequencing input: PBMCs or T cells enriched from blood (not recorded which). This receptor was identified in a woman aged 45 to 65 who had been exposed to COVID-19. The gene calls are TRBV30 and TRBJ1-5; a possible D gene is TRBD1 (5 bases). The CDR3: CAWSPGGNQPQHF. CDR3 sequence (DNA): TGTGCCTGGAGCCCGGGGGGCAATCAGCCCCAGCATTTT. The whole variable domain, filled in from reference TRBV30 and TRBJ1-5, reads SQTIHQWPATLVQPVGSPLSLECTVEGTSNPNLYWYRQAAGRGLQLLFYSVGIGQISSEVPQNLSASRPQDRQFILSSKKLLLSDSGFYLCAWSPGGNQPQHFGDGTRLSIL.